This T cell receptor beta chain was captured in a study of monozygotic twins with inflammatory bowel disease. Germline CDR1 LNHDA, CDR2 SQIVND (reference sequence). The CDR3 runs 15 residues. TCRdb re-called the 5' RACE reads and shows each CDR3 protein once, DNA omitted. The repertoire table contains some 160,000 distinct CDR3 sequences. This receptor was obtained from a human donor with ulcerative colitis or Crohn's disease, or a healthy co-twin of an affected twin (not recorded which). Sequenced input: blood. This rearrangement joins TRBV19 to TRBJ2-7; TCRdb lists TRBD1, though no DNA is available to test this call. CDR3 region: CASNSPRTGSDEQYF.